The entry below gives a single T cell receptor beta chain sequence along with its context. The antigen is unknown. The data belong to a study of lymphopenia after photon versus proton radiotherapy. Study-wide results and caveats: Oligoclonal CD8+ Temra expansion after nadir drove photon patients' diversity drop.

Method: immunoSEQ multiplex PCR; TCRdb's copy keeps in-frame clones and lacks some. In the table there are roughly 22,000 clones, about 84% of which are singletons. Germline CDR1 is SGHTA and CDR2 is FQGNSA. The CDR3 sequence is 15 residues long. V dropped 5 bases and J dropped 3 bases, with 14 bases sitting between them. The chain links TRBV7-2 to TRBJ2-1, with D possibly being TRBD1 (5 bases). The source material was peripheral blood, sampled from a patient treated with proton-based radiotherapy. The receptor was derived from a woman aged 70-85 years with pancreatic cancer. The CDR3 DNA is TGTGCCAGCAGCAAGGGGCAGGGAAACTACAATGAGCAGTTCTTC. As protein: CASSKGQGNYNEQFF.